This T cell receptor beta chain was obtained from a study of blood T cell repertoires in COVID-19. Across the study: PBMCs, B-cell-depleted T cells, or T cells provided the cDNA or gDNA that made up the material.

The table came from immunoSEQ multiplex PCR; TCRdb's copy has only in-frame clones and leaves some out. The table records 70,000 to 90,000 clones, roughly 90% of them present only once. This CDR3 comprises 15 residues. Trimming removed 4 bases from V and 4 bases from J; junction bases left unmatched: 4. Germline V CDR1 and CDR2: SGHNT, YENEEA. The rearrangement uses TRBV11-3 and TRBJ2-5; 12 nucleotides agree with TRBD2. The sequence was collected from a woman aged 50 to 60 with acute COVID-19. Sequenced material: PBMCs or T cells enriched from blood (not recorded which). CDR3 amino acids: CASSSGLAGRETQYF. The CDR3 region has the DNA TGTGCCAGCAGCTCGGGACTAGCGGGTAGAGAGACCCAGTACTTC.